This T cell receptor beta chain was sequenced for a study of CXCR3-negative and CXCR3-positive naive CD8 T cells. CDR1 is LNHNV and CDR2 is YYDKDF in the germline V gene (reference sequence). This CDR3 has 15 amino acids. Each CD8+ T cell subset was sorted in triplicate, 330,000 or so cells each. Naive CD8+ T lymphocytes were specified as CD45RO-CCR7+CD27+CD95-. In preparing the TRB cDNA libraries, 5' RACE with UMI labels was used. TCRdb reprocessed the 5' RACE reads, keeping one entry per CDR3 protein, no DNA. The sample data list approximately 66,000 distinct CDR3 sequences. This clonotype originated in a human donor in good health. Some clones in this sample may be carry-over from other donors' samples. Sequencing input: naive CXCR3- CD8+ T cells from blood. This sample's subset: CD45RO-CCR7+CD27+CD95- naive CD8+ T cells lacking CXCR3 (TNR3-). The chain couples TRBV15 to TRBJ2-7; the D call of TRBD2 rests on TCRdb alone, since no DNA is present to check it. The CDR3 sequence is CATSRDRGPSYEQYF.